A single sample gave rise to the 32 T cell receptor beta chains below, sequenced in a study of blood T cell repertoires in COVID-19 (dated by TCRdb to 2018 to 2020). The protocol used for the library was the immunoSEQ multiplex PCR assay. TCRdb took this table from immuneACCESS and kept in-frame rearrangements with V and J called. Such tables lack part of the clones; where checked against another copy, unresolved V genes explain under half of the gap, and the rest is unexplained. This sample lists 290,000 or so clones; 75% to 90% were detected once. The top ten hold more than 2% of the sample. The specimen sequenced was peripheral blood. The receptors were gathered from a man aged 18 to 29 with active or convalescent COVID-19.

In the case of this clone: Distinct nucleotide sequences in the sample also encode this CDR3. V gene TRBV19 combines with J gene TRBJ2-7, with 9 positions matching TRBD2. Germline CDR1 and CDR2: LNHDA and SQIVND (reference sequence). V shed 6 bases, J shed 0 bases, and the junction held 3 bases outside the gene matches. The CDR3 has 14 amino acids. CDR3 residues: CASSATSGSYEQYF. CDR3 sequence (DNA): TGTGCCAGTAGCGCGACTAGCGGCTCCTACGAGCAGTACTTC.

The J gene is TRBJ1-2, the V gene TRBV7-9; 8 bases are shared with TRBD1. This CDR3 spans 16 amino acids. J lost 4 bases, V lost 0 bases, and 7 bases had no gene match. Germline loops: CDR1 SEHNR, CDR2 FQNEAQ (reference sequence). DNA for the CDR3: TGTGCCAGCAGCTTAGCGGAAGCAGGGGGCTCCTATGGCTACACCTTC. It translates to CASSLAEAGGSYGYTF.

This clone was detected once. The gene calls are TRBV6-5 and TRBJ2-3; D may be TRBD1 (5 bases). The CDR3 spans 15 residues. CDR1 MNHEY and CDR2 SVGAGI come from the germline V gene. The V end was cut by 5 bases, the J end by 0 bases, with 12 bases between. The CDR3 nucleotides read TGTGCCAGCAGTAGATACAGGCGGAGCACAGATACGCAGTATTTT. The encoded protein is CASSRYRRSTDTQYF.

V and J are TRBV4-1 and TRBJ1-5, with 7 bases fitting TRBD1. V shed 5 bases, J shed 5 bases, and the junction held 9 bases outside the gene matches. From germline, CDR1 is MGHRA and CDR2 YSYEKL. The CDR3 length is 15 residues. The CDR3 loop is CASSGRTGPDQPQHF. CDR3 DNA sequence: TGCGCCAGCAGCGGTCGGACAGGACCAGATCAGCCCCAGCATTTT.

This chain uses TRBV28 with TRBJ1-4; possible D gene TRBD1, 5 bases. The CDR3 covers 17 residues. The V end was cut by 5 bases, the J end by 0 bases, with 16 bases between. CDR1 MDHEN and CDR2 SYDVKM come from the germline V gene. CDR3 sequence: CASSPDSYLATNEKLFF. The CDR3 coding sequence is TGTGCCAGCAGTCCAGACAGCTACCTCGCAACTAATGAAAAACTGTTTTTT.

The rearrangement uses TRBV2 and TRBJ2-1; 7 bases map to TRBD1. Germline lookup yields CDR1 SNHLY and CDR2 FYNNEI. This CDR3 region has 16 residues. V trimming: 7 bases; J trimming: 2 bases; junction bases outside the gene matches: 11. The CDR3 nucleotides are TGTGCCAGCACCCTGGATCTGGGACAGACCTACAATGAGCAGTTCTTC. It translates to CASTLDLGQTYNEQFF.

CDR3: CASSTHRDGYTF. The CDR3 coding sequence is TGTGCCAGCAGTACCCACAGGGATGGCTACACCTTC. The chain employs TRBV12-3 or TRBV12-4 and TRBJ1-2; weak D call: TRBD1 (6 bases). CDR3 length: 12 amino acids. V was cut by 5 bases and J by 6 bases, with 10 bases left in between.

This clone appeared a few times. The chain links TRBV2 to TRBJ2-7, with D tentatively TRBD1 (6 bases). V was clipped by 6 bases and J by 7 bases, with 19 bases between them. The CDR3 length is 14 residues. Germline V gene sequence: CDR1 SNHLY, CDR2 FYNNEI. The CDR3 DNA is TGTGCCAGCAGAAAGGGACAACGGAGTGGGGAGCAGTACTTC. The encoded protein is CASRKGQRSGEQYF.

This sequence joins TRBV28 and TRBJ1-1, with 7 bases matching TRBD1. This CDR3 spans 15 amino acids. With 2 bases clipped from V and 1 base from J, the junction kept 4 bases outside the gene matches. CDR1 is MDHEN and CDR2 is SYDVKM in the germline V gene. CDR3 DNA sequence: TGTGCCAGCAGTTTAAGGGGGCTAAGGAACACTGAAGCTTTCTTT. Its protein is CASSLRGLRNTEAFF.

The chain is built from TRBV4-3 and TRBJ2-3; possible D gene TRBD2, 6 bases. The ends were cut back, 1 base at V and 5 bases at J, with 7 bases in the middle. CDR1 LGHNA and CDR2 YSLEER come from the germline V gene. The CDR3 has 13 residues. The chain's CDR3 is CASSQVGGDTQYF. CDR3 nucleotide sequence: TGCGCCAGCAGCCAAGTGGGAGGAGATACGCAGTATTTT.

The V gene is TRBV3-1 (or the pseudogene TRBV3-2), the J gene TRBJ1-2; D remains unclear. The CDR3 length is 17 residues. The V gene lost 0 bases and the J gene lost 0 bases, with 14 bases spanning the gap. The germline CDR1 and CDR2 sequences are LGHDT and YNNKEL (reference sequence). The CDR3 here is CASSQDAPRRANYGYTF. CDR3 in DNA: TGTGCCAGCAGCCAAGATGCCCCCCGGAGGGCTAACTATGGCTACACCTTC.

The chain couples TRBV19 to TRBJ1-1; maybe TRBD1 (6 bases). Germline CDR1 LNHDA, CDR2 SQIVND (reference sequence). Trimming shortened V by 10 bases and J by 5 bases, and 17 bases separated the two germline ends. The CDR3 consists of 13 residues. The CDR3 protein is CATRRGARTEAFF. DNA for the CDR3: TGTGCCACCCGTCGGGGGGCGCGGACTGAAGCTTTCTTT.

The CDR3 DNA is TGTGCCAGCAGCTTCCGGGAAAATTTTCCTGGGGAGCTGTTTTTT. Protein product: CASSFRENFPGELFF. The genes are TRBV7-8 and TRBJ2-2; the D gene is possibly TRBD2 (5 bases). This CDR3 spans 15 amino acids. Trimming removed 3 bases at V and 8 bases at J, with 16 bases between. Germline CDR1 and CDR2: SGHVS and FQNEAQ.

V gene TRBV29-1 combines with J gene TRBJ1-1; D uncertain. This CDR3 has 13 amino acids. From germline, CDR1 is SQVTM and CDR2 ANQGSEA. V lost 4 bases and J 0 bases, leaving 9 bases between the germline ends. The DNA for the CDR3 is TGCAGCGTTGTCACGCGGCTGAACACTGAAGCTTTCTTT. Its protein product is CSVVTRLNTEAFF. The whole variable domain, filled in from reference TRBV29-1 and TRBJ1-1, reads SAVISQKPSRDICQRGTSLTIQCQVDSQVTMMFWYRQQPGQSLTLIATANQGSEATYESGFVIDKFPISRPNLTFSTLTVSNMSPEDSSIYLCSVVTRLNTEAFFGQGTRLTVV.

The chain combines TRBV11-2 with TRBJ2-7; D possibly corresponds to TRBD2 (5 bases). With 0 bases removed from V and 0 bases from J, the gap between germline ends came to 12 bases. The CDR3 loop spans 16 amino acids. Germline loops: CDR1 SGHAT, CDR2 FQNNGV. Here the CDR3 reads CASSLEGGSFSYEQYF. The CDR3 DNA sequence: TGTGCCAGCAGCTTAGAGGGCGGGTCCTTCTCCTACGAGCAGTACTTC.

V usage is TRBV6-6 and J usage is TRBJ2-2; 11 bases fit TRBD2. There are 14 residues in the CDR3. Germline CDR1 reads MNHNY; CDR2 reads SVGAGI (reference sequence). The V gene end was trimmed by 7 bases and the J gene end by 7 bases; junction bases not matched to a gene: 5. The CDR3 nucleotides read TGTGCCAGCATCCCTAGCGGGGGGATCGGGGAGCTGTTTTTT. Residues: CASIPSGGIGELFF.

The rearrangement links TRBV27 to TRBJ1-2; D may be TRBD1 (5 bases). Germline assignment: CDR1 MNHEY and CDR2 SMNVEV (reference sequence). The CDR3 extends over 14 amino acids. V was clipped by 6 bases and J by 3 bases, with 14 bases between them. In DNA, the CDR3 is TGTGCCAGCAGCCTTATTTCGGGGGACTATGGCTACACCTTC. Translating gives CASSLISGDYGYTF.

The chain uses TRBV19 and TRBJ2-7, with a possible D match to TRBD1 (6 bases). This CDR3 has 15 residues. The V end was cut by 6 bases, the J end by 2 bases, with 17 bases between. Germline V gene lookup returns CDR1 LNHDA and CDR2 SQIVND (reference sequence). CDR3 DNA: TGTGCCAGTAGCCCCTCGACGACAGGAGCCTACGAGCAGTACTTC. Amino acids: CASSPSTTGAYEQYF.

V and J are TRBV6-1 and TRBJ2-7; 7 positions match TRBD1. J lost 5 bases, V lost 1 base, and 5 bases had no gene match. Per the germline V gene, CDR1 is MNHNS and CDR2 is SASEGT. This CDR3 comprises 14 residues. The CDR3 nucleotides are TGTGCCAGCAGTGAAGGATACAGGGGACACGAGCAGTACTTC. The encoded protein is CASSEGYRGHEQYF.

Worth noting for this clone: A much bigger clone sits one base away, suggesting this may be a read error. The chain couples TRBV11-2 to TRBJ2-1, with 10 bases aligning to TRBD2. This CDR3 contains 15 residues. Unmatched junction bases numbered 4, after V lost 4 bases and J lost 4 bases. Germline V gene lookup returns CDR1 SGHAT and CDR2 FQNNGV. The CDR3 DNA reads as TGTGCCAGCAGCTCAGGACTAGCGGCGTACAATGAGCAGTTCTTC. Its translation: CASSSGLAAYNEQFF. Complete variable domain (other parts from reference TRBV11-2 and TRBJ2-1): EAGVAQSPRYKIIEKRQSVAFWCNPISGHATLYWYQQILGQGPKLLIQFQNNGVVDDSQLPKDRFSAERLKGVDSTLKIQPAKLEDSAVYLCASSSGLAAYNEQFFGPGTRLTVL.

The chain recombines TRBV5-8 with TRBJ1-5; no firm D call. Deletions cut 2 bases from V and 2 bases from J, with 8 bases between. CDR1 SGHTS and CDR2 YDEGEE come from the germline V gene. CDR3 length: 14 amino acids. The CDR3 nucleotides read TGTGCCAGCAGCTTATTCGGGGGCAATCAGCCCCAGCATTTT. Translation: CASSLFGGNQPQHF.

The V and J genes are TRBV28 and TRBJ1-5; the D is unclear. V lost 7 bases and J 2 bases, leaving 15 bases between the germline ends. Germline values: CDR1 MDHEN, CDR2 SYDVKM. CDR3 length: 15 amino acids. CDR3 amino acids: CASILEGYGNQPQHF. The CDR3 bases are TGTGCCAGCATCCTAGAAGGCTACGGCAATCAGCCCCAGCATTTT.

The chain joins TRBV10-1 to TRBJ2-1; weak D call: TRBD1 (6 bases). Trimming shortened V by 6 bases and J by 1 base, and 10 bases separated the two germline ends. Germline V CDR1 and CDR2: WNHNN, SYGVQD (reference sequence). The CDR3 is 14 amino acids. The CDR3 DNA reads TGCGCCAGCAGCCCCAGGGGATCCTACAATGAGCAGTTCTTC. It encodes CASSPRGSYNEQFF.

The V gene is TRBV3-1 (or the pseudogene TRBV3-2), the J gene TRBJ2-5; the match to TRBD1 covers 9 bases. The V segment lost 4 bases and the J segment 1 base; nucleotides outside the gene matches: 4. This CDR3 comprises 15 residues. Germline V gene data show CDR1 as LGHDT and CDR2 as YNNKEL (reference sequence). CDR3 sequence reads: CASSPRDRVQETQYF. The CDR3 DNA follows: TGTGCCAGCAGCCCAAGGGACAGGGTCCAAGAGACCCAGTACTTC.

The V gene is TRBV9, the J gene TRBJ2-2; D gene unclear. The CDR3 is 16 residues long. V was trimmed by 4 bases and J by 2 bases, leaving 15 bases between them. CDR1 and CDR2 (germline): SGDLS, YYNGEE. The CDR3 DNA follows: TGTGCCAGCAGCCCCTACCACCAGGCTAACACCGGGGAGCTGTTTTTT. Translation gives CASSPYHQANTGELFF.

V usage is TRBV18 and J usage is TRBJ1-1; possibly TRBD1 for D (5 bases). The V end lost 3 bases, the J end lost 1 base, and 12 bases lay between the germline ends. Germline V CDR1 and CDR2: KGHSH, LQKENI. The CDR3 length is 15 residues. The CDR3 here is CASSPILQENTEAFF. CDR3 bases: TGTGCCAGCTCACCGATCTTACAGGAGAACACTGAAGCTTTCTTT.

The rearrangement links TRBV5-1 to TRBJ2-5; 7 nucleotides match TRBD1. This CDR3 comprises 14 residues. Germline CDR1 SGHRS, CDR2 YFSETQ. Unmatched junction bases numbered 7, after V lost 4 bases and J lost 4 bases. The CDR3 nucleotides read TGCGCCAGCAGCATCCCGACAGGGAGAGAGACCCAGTACTTC. This encodes CASSIPTGRETQYF.

The chain employs TRBV19 and TRBJ2-1; 10 nucleotides align to TRBD2. The CDR3 totals 14 residues. With 5 bases clipped from V and 7 bases from J, the junction kept 5 bases outside the gene matches. Germline V lookup: CDR1 LNHDA, CDR2 SQIVND (reference sequence). The CDR3 loop is CASSPGLALNEQFF. CDR3 DNA sequence: TGTGCCAGTAGTCCGGGACTAGCGCTTAATGAGCAGTTCTTC.

Worth noting for this clone: One junction end disagrees with the germline gene, perhaps due to a read error. The CDR3 reads CASSLEPTVLNF. Written as DNA, the CDR3 is TGTGCCAGCAGTTTAGAGCCTACGGTTTTGAACTTC. The V and J genes are TRBV12-3 or TRBV12-4 and TRBJ2-7; D ambiguous. The length of the CDR3 is 12 residues.

Notes on this clone: Mismatch with germline at one junction end may stem from a read error. The CDR3 bases are TGTGCCAGTAGTGAAGAGGGGGCTGGGAATCAGCCCCAGCATTTT. Protein sequence: CASSEEGAGNQPQHF. J is TRBJ1-5 and V is TRBV6-1; 7 bases are a match to TRBD1. Germline CDR1 reads MNHNS; CDR2 reads SASEGT. This CDR3 spans 15 amino acids.

V and J are TRBV3-1 (or the pseudogene TRBV3-2) and TRBJ2-5, with 8 bases aligning to TRBD2. Losses at the gene ends were 4 bases for V and 5 bases for J; bases not matched to a gene: 15. CDR1 LGHDT and CDR2 YNNKEL come from the germline V gene (reference sequence). CDR3 length: 17 amino acids. CDR3 sequence (DNA): TGTGCCAGCAGCCGAACAACGGGACTAGGTCATCGGGAGACCCAGTACTTC. Amino acids: CASSRTTGLGHRETQYF.

This clone was seen only once. This rearrangement joins TRBV5-5 to TRBJ1-5; no clear D gene. Germline V lookup: CDR1 SGHKS, CDR2 YYEKEE (reference sequence). This CDR3 contains 16 residues. V was trimmed by 1 base and J by 5 bases, leaving 16 bases between them. This CDR3 reads CASSLSPRPIDQPQHF. The CDR3 coding sequence is TGTGCCAGCAGCTTGTCCCCCAGGCCTATTGATCAGCCCCAGCATTTT.